One sample yielded the 24 T cell receptor beta chains listed below, sequenced in a study of blood T cell repertoires in COVID-19. The method was immunoSEQ multiplex PCR; TCRdb's version includes in-frame clones alone and lacks a portion of them. The table shows roughly 280,000 clones, with 85% to 90% occurring only once. The sample was PBMCs or T cells enriched from blood (not recorded which). The receptors derive from a woman between 25 and 40 years old with acute COVID-19.

The V and J genes are TRBV19 and TRBJ2-3; 8 bases agree with TRBD2. CDR1 is LNHDA, CDR2 SQIVND, per germline (reference sequence). V shed 5 bases and J 0 bases; nucleotides not matched to a gene: 4. This CDR3 contains 15 residues. The CDR3 DNA sequence: TGTGCCAGTAGTCTCATAGCGGGAAGCACAGATACGCAGTATTTT. Its protein product is CASSLIAGSTDTQYF. Supplemented by reference TRBV19 and TRBJ2-3, the full variable domain reads DGGITQSPKYLFRKEGQNVTLSCEQNLNHDAMYWYRQDPGQGLRLIYYSQIVNDFQKGDIAEGYSVSREKKESFPLTVTSAQKNPTAFYLCASSLIAGSTDTQYFGPGTRLTVL.

The rearrangement joins TRBV21-1 to TRBJ2-3; the table's D call, TRBD1, was not checked against the DNA. TRBV21-1 is a known pseudogene. The CDR3 length is 15 residues. In DNA, the CDR3 is TGTGCCAGCAGCAAGCGGGACAGGGACACAGATACGCAGTATTTT. Its translation is CASSKRDRDTDTQYF.

The rearrangement uses TRBV3-1 (or the pseudogene TRBV3-2) and TRBJ2-1, with D tentatively TRBD1 (5 bases). Germline V lookup: CDR1 LGHDT, CDR2 YNNKEL (reference sequence). Trimming cost V 0 bases and J 9 bases, with 18 bases left between them. This CDR3 spans 16 amino acids. The CDR3: CASSQEIGWQGGEQFF. The CDR3, as DNA: TGTGCCAGCAGCCAAGAAATCGGGTGGCAGGGCGGTGAGCAGTTCTTC.

This clone showed up just once. The chain uses TRBV6-2 or TRBV6-3 and TRBJ1-5; 7 bases map to TRBD1. Unmatched junction bases numbered 8, after V lost 4 bases and J lost 2 bases. The germline V gene has CDR1 MNHEY and CDR2 SVGEGT. This CDR3 comprises 16 residues. For the CDR3, the DNA is TGTGCCAGCAGTTCGGGACAGACGTTGGGCAATCAGCCCCAGCATTTT. This encodes CASSSGQTLGNQPQHF.

This chain joins TRBV27 and TRBJ2-7, with 7 nucleotides matching TRBD2. This CDR3 region has 15 residues. V lost 5 bases and J lost 5; bases outside the gene matches: 12. Germline CDR1 reads MNHEY; CDR2 reads SMNVEV (reference sequence). The CDR3 DNA reads TGTGCCAGCAGTCCCGATTTTAGCGGGTCCCACGAGCAGTACTTC. Its translation: CASSPDFSGSHEQYF.

Of note for this clone: Other DNA sequences in the same sample also yield this CDR3. This chain links TRBV18 with TRBJ2-7; 7 bases map to TRBD1. The CDR3 has 13 amino acids. Germline loops: CDR1 KGHSH, CDR2 LQKENI. The V and J ends lost 3 bases and 3 bases, in that order; junction bases with no gene match: 2. The CDR3 bases are TGTGCCAGCTCACCGGGACAGAACTACGAGCAGTACTTC. Amino acid sequence: CASSPGQNYEQYF.

The chain couples TRBV7-2 to TRBJ1-4; D is ambiguous. The V and J ends lost 3 bases and 5 bases respectively, with 7 bases between them. Germline CDR1 SGHTA, CDR2 FQGNSA. There are 13 residues in the CDR3. The CDR3 here is CASSFYRNEKLFF. The CDR3, as DNA: TGTGCCAGCAGCTTTTACAGAAATGAAAAACTGTTTTTT.

V is TRBV20-1 and J is TRBJ1-2; the D gene is possibly TRBD1 (6 bases). The germline V gene encodes CDR1 DFQATT and CDR2 SNEGSKA (reference sequence). Trimming took 5 bases from V and 8 from J, leaving 12 bases between them. This CDR3 region has 11 residues. The CDR3 loop reads CSALDSSGYTF. In DNA form, the CDR3 reads TGCAGTGCTCTGGACAGCTCCGGCTACACCTTC.

The V call is TRBV5-1, the J call TRBJ1-4, with 7 bases matching TRBD1. The CDR3 loop spans 14 amino acids. The V gene end was trimmed by 4 bases and the J gene end by 8 bases; junction bases not matched to a gene: 8. Germline V lookup: CDR1 SGHRS, CDR2 YFSETQ. This CDR3 reads CASSIDRAGEKLFF. CDR3 coding DNA: TGCGCCAGCAGCATCGACAGGGCGGGCGAAAAACTGTTTTTT.

The chain combines TRBV19 with TRBJ2-7, with TRBD1 as a possible D gene (6 bases). Trimming removed 5 bases at V and 2 bases at J, with 10 bases between. Per the germline V gene, CDR1 is LNHDA and CDR2 is SQIVND (reference sequence). This CDR3 has 13 residues. The CDR3 sequence is CASSSGDTYEQYF. The CDR3, as DNA: TGTGCCAGTAGTTCAGGGGATACCTACGAGCAGTACTTC.

The V gene is TRBV4-2, the J gene TRBJ1-4; 8 bases line up with TRBD1. In germline, CDR1 is LGHNA, CDR2 YNFKEQ. The CDR3 runs 17 residues. Germline trimming cut 1 base from V and 4 bases from J; bases unmatched to any gene: 8. DNA of the CDR3: TGTGCCAGCAGCCAAGGGGGACAGGTGCGTTTTAATGAAAAACTGTTTTTT. This sequence encodes CASSQGGQVRFNEKLFF.

The chain joins TRBV19 to TRBJ2-1; 9 bases are a match to TRBD2. Trimming at V came to 6 bases and at J to 5 bases, leaving 17 bases not matched to a gene. This CDR3 has 18 residues. The germline V gene has CDR1 LNHDA and CDR2 SQIVND (reference sequence). CDR3 amino acids: CASSPVPDGGRENNEQFF. The CDR3, as DNA: TGTGCCAGTAGCCCTGTCCCGGATGGCGGGAGGGAAAACAATGAGCAGTTCTTC.

The rearrangement links TRBV3-1 (or the pseudogene TRBV3-2) to TRBJ1-1, with unresolved D. Trimming pared 4 bases from V and 4 bases from J, leaving 13 bases between. The length of the CDR3 is 14 residues. Per the germline V gene, CDR1 is LGHDT and CDR2 is YNNKEL (reference sequence). CDR3 coding DNA: TGTGCCAGCAGCCGAGTCCGAGGAATCACTGAAGCTTTCTTT. Translation gives CASSRVRGITEAFF.

V gene TRBV29-1 combines with J gene TRBJ2-3; D may be TRBD2 (7 bases). This CDR3 contains 12 residues. CDR1 and CDR2 (germline): SQVTM, ANQGSEA. Trimming stripped 7 bases from V and 4 bases from J, with 12 bases between. The CDR3: CSAGEGPDTQYF. The CDR3 nucleotides are TGCAGCGCAGGGGAGGGCCCAGATACGCAGTATTTT.

This chain joins TRBV18 and TRBJ2-3, with TRBD2 as a possible D gene (6 bases). CDR3 size: 15 residues. V lost 1 base and J 4 bases, leaving 12 bases between the germline ends. Per the germline V gene, CDR1 is KGHSH and CDR2 is LQKENI. The CDR3, as DNA: TGTGCCAGCTCACCACTGTCTAGCGTCGCAGATACGCAGTATTTT. Amino acids: CASSPLSSVADTQYF.

The gene calls are TRBV3-1 (or the pseudogene TRBV3-2) and TRBJ2-7; TRBD2 might be the D (7 bases). There are 14 residues in the CDR3. Germline V lookup: CDR1 LGHDT, CDR2 YNNKEL (reference sequence). V was cut by 0 bases and J by 12 bases, with 18 bases left in between. The CDR3 spells CASSQDGGRAGLYF. In DNA form, the CDR3 reads TGTGCCAGCAGCCAAGACGGGGGGCGCGCTGGGCTGTACTTC.

The J gene is TRBJ1-3, the V gene TRBV7-9, with no clear D. Germline CDR1 is SEHNR and CDR2 is FQNEAQ (reference sequence). V was pared by 8 bases and J by 8 bases, with 13 bases between. The CDR3 has 12 amino acids. CDR3 loop: CASGRDLHTIYF. CDR3 DNA sequence: TGTGCCAGCGGGAGGGATCTTCACACCATATATTTT.

The rearrangement uses TRBV19 and TRBJ1-5; possible D gene TRBD1, 5 bases. CDR3 size: 16 residues. Germline V CDR1 and CDR2: LNHDA, SQIVND (reference sequence). V was clipped by 1 base and J by 1 base, with 11 bases between them. The CDR3: CASSIGRPGSNQPQHF. The CDR3 nucleotides read TGTGCCAGTAGTATAGGCCGTCCAGGGAGCAATCAGCCCCAGCATTTT.

V is TRBV29-1 and J is TRBJ2-1; no clear D gene. The CDR3 is 10 residues long. Germline values: CDR1 SQVTM, CDR2 ANQGSEA. With 5 bases removed from V and 5 bases from J, the gap between germline ends came to 4 bases. CDR3 amino acids: CSVYNNEQFF. The CDR3 coding sequence is TGCAGCGTTTATAACAATGAGCAGTTCTTC.

This clone was recorded a few times. The J gene is TRBJ2-7, the V gene TRBV18; 10 nucleotides agree with TRBD1. Germline loops: CDR1 KGHSH, CDR2 LQKENI. The CDR3 covers 17 residues. The V and J ends lost 4 bases and 0 bases, in that order; junction bases with no gene match: 9. CDR3 DNA sequence: TGTGCCAGCTCACTTGGACAGGGGGGGAAAACCTCCTACGAGCAGTACTTC. Amino acid sequence: CASSLGQGGKTSYEQYF.

The V call is TRBV7-9, the J call TRBJ2-7; a possible D gene is TRBD1 (6 bases). CDR3 size: 18 residues. Germline V gene lookup returns CDR1 SEHNR and CDR2 FQNEAQ (reference sequence). V gave up 6 bases and J gave up 0 bases, with 24 bases separating them. CDR3 DNA: TGTGCCAGCAGTTCAAGAGCGTCAGGGGCAACGAGCTCCTACGAGCAGTACTTC. As protein: CASSSRASGATSSYEQYF.

The CDR3 coding sequence is TGCGCCAGCAGTGGGACAGGGGGCAATCAGCCCCAGCATTTT. Amino acid sequence: CASSGTGGNQPQHF. The rearrangement uses TRBV10-2 and TRBJ1-5, with 9 nucleotides matching TRBD1. The CDR3 is 14 amino acids. The germline V gene has CDR1 WSHSY and CDR2 SAAADI. V lost 4 bases and J lost 2; bases outside the gene matches: 0.

CDR3 coding DNA: TGCAGCCCTGGGGACAGGGAAAAATACAATGAGCAGTTCTTC. Translating gives CSPGDREKYNEQFF. The J gene is TRBJ2-1, the V gene TRBV29-1, with TRBD1 identical over 9 bases. The V and J ends lost 8 bases and 4 bases, in that order; junction bases with no gene match: 9. Germline V CDR1 and CDR2: SQVTM, ANQGSEA. The CDR3 covers 14 residues.

This clone showed up just once. The rearrangement links TRBV18 to TRBJ2-7; possible D gene TRBD2, 5 bases. In germline, CDR1 is KGHSH, CDR2 LQKENI. This CDR3 is built from 17 residues. V lost 3 bases, J lost 4 bases, and 22 bases lay in between. CDR3 bases: TGTGCCAGCTCACCCCCTAGAGTACATACTAGAGGATACGAGCAGTACTTC. This translates into CASSPPRVHTRGYEQYF. The full variable domain, with the rest looked up from reference TRBV18 and TRBJ2-7, is NAGVMQNPRHLVRRRGQEARLRCSPMKGHSHVYWYRQLPEEGLKFMVYLQKENIIDESGMPKERFSAEFPKEGPSILRIQQVVRGDSAAYFCASSPPRVHTRGYEQYFGPGTRLTVT.